A single sample is the source of the 6 T cell receptor beta chains below, sequenced in a study of vaccination and CD4 T cells after COVID-19. These receptors are not linked to any known antigen. Time point indicated: late sampling 161 to 241 days after vaccination in three convalescent patients. Treatment reported: roughly 11-day PBMC culture with coronavirus spike peptide pools or control peptides (ViraFEST assay). Sequencing of the DNA from cultured CD4+ T cells was carried out with the Oncomine TCR Beta short-read assay. TCRdb re-derived calls from the PCR reads in MiXCR, one entry per CDR3 protein. The repertoire includes 15,000 to 20,000 distinct CDR3 sequences, less than 60% of them detected once, and roughly 18% sits in the top ten. The sequencing used CD4+ T cells from blood, cultured in vitro, collected about 7 months after SARS-CoV-2 vaccination. The receptors here all came from a human donor who had recovered from COVID-19.

J is TRBJ1-2 and V is TRBV7-3; TRBD1 agrees at 8 bases. This CDR3 has 15 amino acids. J gave up 4 bases and V 6 bases, and 10 bases lay outside the gene matches. Germline lookup yields CDR1 SGHTA and CDR2 FQGTGA. The CDR3 region is CASSKQGGLGYGYTF. CDR3 nucleotides: TGTGCCAGCAGTAAACAGGGGGGTCTGGGCTATGGCTACACCTTC.

The chain employs TRBV7-2 and TRBJ1-6; D is possibly TRBD1 (5 bases). Looked up from germline, CDR1 is SGHTA and CDR2 is FQGNSA. V was cut by 7 bases and J by 10 bases, with 23 bases left in between. The CDR3 runs 16 residues. This CDR3 is CASTPSGGGIWSPLHF. The DNA of the CDR3 is TGTGCCAGCACACCTAGCGGGGGGGGAATTTGGTCACCCCTCCACTTT. The full variable domain, in which reference TRBV7-2 and TRBJ1-6 provide the parts outside the CDR3, is GAGVSQSPSNKVTEKGKDVELRCDPISGHTALYWYRQSLGQGLEFLIYFQGNSAPDKSGLPSDRFSAERTGGSVSTLTIQRTQQEDSAVYLCASTPSGGGIWSPLHFGNGTRLTVT.

This clonotype has just a few counts. The chain joins TRBV20-1 to TRBJ2-1; D unresolved. Germline V gene sequence: CDR1 DFQATT, CDR2 SNEGSKA (reference sequence). The CDR3 sequence is 13 residues long. Deletions cut 2 bases from V and 5 bases from J, with 10 bases between. This CDR3 reads CSARQAMDNEQFF. The CDR3 region has the DNA TGCAGTGCTAGACAGGCTATGGACAATGAGCAGTTCTTC.

The chain joins TRBV20-1 to TRBJ2-3; TRBD1 agrees at 7 bases. The CDR3 covers 14 residues. CDR1 is DFQATT, CDR2 SNEGSKA, per germline (reference sequence). The CDR3 is CSVRGTENTDTQYF. CDR3 nucleotide sequence: TGCAGCGTGCGTGGGACAGAAAACACAGATACGCAGTATTTT.

This clonotype was observed a few times. J is TRBJ2-5 and V is TRBV19; the match to TRBD2 covers 12 bases. Per the germline V gene, CDR1 is LNHDA and CDR2 is SQIVND (reference sequence). Unmatched junction bases numbered 8, after V lost 2 bases and J lost 7 bases. There are 16 residues in the CDR3. CDR3 region: CASSIFDLAGGGTQYF. The CDR3 DNA is TGTGCCAGTAGTATATTCGATCTAGCGGGAGGGGGGACCCAGTACTTC.

This sequence joins TRBV7-9 and TRBJ1-5, with D perhaps matching TRBD1 (6 bases). Trimming cost V 3 bases and J 5 bases, with 11 bases left between them. The germline V gene has CDR1 SEHNR and CDR2 FQNEAQ (reference sequence). The CDR3 totals 14 residues. This CDR3 is CASSFGGGHQPQHF. The CDR3 DNA reads TGTGCCAGCAGCTTTGGTGGGGGGCATCAGCCCCAGCATTTT.